The sequence of this TCR beta chain was determined in a study of CD8+CD57+ T cells in acquired aplastic anemia. On the study more broadly: Isolated CD4+ and CD8+ cells, once sorted, yielded DNA averaging roughly 3 ug.

Researchers used genomic DNA as the template to profile TCR beta VDJ and CDR3. TCRdb re-called the reads through MiXCR, storing one row per CDR3 protein. The table shows around 190,000 distinct CDR3 sequences, with roughly 56% occurring only once. This clonotype was observed many times. Antigen: not known. Study-level points and caveats: A set of 25 to 35 CD8+ CDR3 sequences was shared between patients and controls, and these sequences appeared highly expressed in patients. Controls and patients did not differ significantly in CD8+ Simpson's diversity.

The sample comprised sorted CD4+, CD8+, or CD8+CD57+ T cells (not recorded which) from PBMCs. This sequence originates from a human donor in good health, serving as a control.

CDR3 amino acids: CSASKTGGNEQFF. CDR3 sequence (DNA): TGCAGTGCTAGTAAGACAGGGGGAAATGAGCAGTTCTTC. This chain connects TRBV20-1 to TRBJ2-1, with 9 bases matching TRBD1. V lost 3 bases and J lost 7; bases outside the gene matches: 4. The germline V gene has CDR1 DFQATT and CDR2 SNEGSKA (reference sequence). The CDR3 sequence is 13 residues long.